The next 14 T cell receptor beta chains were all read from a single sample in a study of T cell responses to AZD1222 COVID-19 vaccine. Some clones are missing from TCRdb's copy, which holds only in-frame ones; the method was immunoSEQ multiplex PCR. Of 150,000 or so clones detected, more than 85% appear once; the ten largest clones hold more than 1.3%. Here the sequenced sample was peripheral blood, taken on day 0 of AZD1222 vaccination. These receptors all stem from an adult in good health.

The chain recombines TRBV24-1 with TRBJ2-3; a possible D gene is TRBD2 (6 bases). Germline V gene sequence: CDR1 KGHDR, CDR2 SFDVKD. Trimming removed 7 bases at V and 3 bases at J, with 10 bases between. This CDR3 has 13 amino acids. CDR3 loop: CATSGGRTDTQYF. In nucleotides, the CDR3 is TGTGCCACCAGCGGGGGTAGAACAGATACGCAGTATTTT.

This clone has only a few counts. CDR3 bases: TGTGCCAGCAGCCCAGGAGGGATGAACACTGAAGCTTTCTTT. It codes for CASSPGGMNTEAFF. V usage is TRBV7-3 and J usage is TRBJ1-1, with D uncertain. The CDR3 has 14 amino acids. Germline V CDR1 and CDR2: SGHTA, FQGTGA. Deletions cut 5 bases from V and 0 bases from J, with 10 bases between. Full variable domain (outside the CDR3, taken from reference TRBV7-3 and TRBJ1-1): GAGVSQTPSNKVTEKGKYVELRCDPISGHTALYWYRQSLGQGPEFLIYFQGTGAADDSGLPNDRFFAVRPEGSVSTLKIQRTERGDSAVYLCASSPGGMNTEAFFGQGTRLTVV.

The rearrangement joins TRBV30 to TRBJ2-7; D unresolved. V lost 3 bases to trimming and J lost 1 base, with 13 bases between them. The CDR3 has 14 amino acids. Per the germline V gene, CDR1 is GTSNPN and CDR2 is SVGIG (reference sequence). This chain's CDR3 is CAWSGPQQSYEQYF. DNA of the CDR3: TGTGCCTGGAGCGGCCCCCAACAGTCCTACGAGCAGTACTTC.

The CDR3 DNA is TGCGCCAGCAGCGCTCAGGGGGCGGCTAATGAAAAACTGTTTTTT. It yields the protein CASSAQGAANEKLFF. The V and J genes are TRBV5-1 and TRBJ1-4; 8 bases align to TRBD1. The germline gives CDR1 SGHRS, CDR2 YFSETQ. The junction had 5 bases not matched to a gene; V was cut back by 4 bases and J by 3 bases. The CDR3 loop spans 15 amino acids.

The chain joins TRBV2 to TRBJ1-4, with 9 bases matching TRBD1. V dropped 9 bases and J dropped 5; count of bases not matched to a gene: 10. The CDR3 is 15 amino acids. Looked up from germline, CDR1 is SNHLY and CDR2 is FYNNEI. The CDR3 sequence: CASTADGTGNEKLFF. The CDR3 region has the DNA TGTGCCAGTACCGCGGACGGGACAGGGAATGAAAAACTGTTTTTT.

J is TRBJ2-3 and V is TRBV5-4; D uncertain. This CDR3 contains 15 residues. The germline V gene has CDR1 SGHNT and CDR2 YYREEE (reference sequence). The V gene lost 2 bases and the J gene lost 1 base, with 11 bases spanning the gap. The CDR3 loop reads CASSLSARGTDTQYF. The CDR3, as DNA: TGTGCCAGCAGCTTATCGGCTAGGGGCACAGATACGCAGTATTTT.

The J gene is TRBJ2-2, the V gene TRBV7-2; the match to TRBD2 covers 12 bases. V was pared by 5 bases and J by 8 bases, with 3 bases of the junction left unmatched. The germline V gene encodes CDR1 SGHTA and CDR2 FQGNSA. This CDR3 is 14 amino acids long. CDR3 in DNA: TGTGCCAGCAGCAACGGACTAGCGGGGGGGGAGCTGTTTTTT. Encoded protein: CASSNGLAGGELFF.

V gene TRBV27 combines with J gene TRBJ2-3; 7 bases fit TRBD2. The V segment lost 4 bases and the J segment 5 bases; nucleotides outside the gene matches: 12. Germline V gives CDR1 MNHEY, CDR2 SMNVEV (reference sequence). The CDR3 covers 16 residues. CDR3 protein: CASSSPSGRGGDTQYF. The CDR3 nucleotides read TGTGCCAGCAGTTCCCCTAGCGGACGGGGAGGAGATACGCAGTATTTT.

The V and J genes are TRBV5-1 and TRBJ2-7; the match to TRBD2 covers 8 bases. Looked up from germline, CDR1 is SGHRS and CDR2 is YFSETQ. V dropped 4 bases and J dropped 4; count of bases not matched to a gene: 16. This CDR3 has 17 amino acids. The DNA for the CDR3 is TGCGCCAGCAGCCGATTTCTTAGCGGGACCACCCCTTACGAGCAGTACTTC. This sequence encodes CASSRFLSGTTPYEQYF. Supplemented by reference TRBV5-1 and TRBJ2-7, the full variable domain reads KAGVTQTPRYLIKTRGQQVTLSCSPISGHRSVSWYQQTPGQGLQFLFEYFSETQRNKGNFPGRFSGRQFSNSRSEMNVSTLELGDSALYLCASSRFLSGTTPYEQYFGPGTRLTVT.

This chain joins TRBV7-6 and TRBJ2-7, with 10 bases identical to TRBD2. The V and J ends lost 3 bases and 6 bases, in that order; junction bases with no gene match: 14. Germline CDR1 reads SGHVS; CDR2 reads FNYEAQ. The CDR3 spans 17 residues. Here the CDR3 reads CASSFPASGSPPAEQYF. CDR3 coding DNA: TGTGCCAGCAGCTTTCCGGCTAGCGGGAGTCCTCCCGCCGAGCAGTACTTC.

The CDR3 is CASSHDSGRAGEQYF. The DNA for the CDR3 is TGTGCCAGCAGTCACGATAGCGGGAGGGCCGGCGAGCAGTACTTC. The chain carries TRBV27 and TRBJ2-7, with 11 bases lining up with TRBD2. The germline CDR1 and CDR2 sequences are MNHEY and SMNVEV (reference sequence). Germline trimming cut 5 bases from V and 6 bases from J; bases unmatched to any gene: 9. CDR3 size: 15 residues.

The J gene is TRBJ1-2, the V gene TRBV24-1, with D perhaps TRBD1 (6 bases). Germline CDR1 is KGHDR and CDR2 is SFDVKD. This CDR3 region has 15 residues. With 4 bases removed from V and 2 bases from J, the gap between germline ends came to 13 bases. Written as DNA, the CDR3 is TGTGCCACCAGTGACCCCCAAACAGGGAACTATGGCTACACCTTC. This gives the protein CATSDPQTGNYGYTF.

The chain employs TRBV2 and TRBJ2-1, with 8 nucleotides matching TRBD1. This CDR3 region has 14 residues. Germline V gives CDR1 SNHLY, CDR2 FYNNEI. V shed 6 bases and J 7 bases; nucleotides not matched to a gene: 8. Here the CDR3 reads CASSVQGARNEQFF. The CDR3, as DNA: TGTGCCAGCAGCGTCCAGGGGGCAAGGAATGAGCAGTTCTTC.

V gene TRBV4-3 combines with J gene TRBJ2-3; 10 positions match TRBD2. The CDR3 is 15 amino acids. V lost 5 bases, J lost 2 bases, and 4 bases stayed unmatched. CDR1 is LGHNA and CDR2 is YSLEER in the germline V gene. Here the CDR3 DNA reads TGCGCCAGCAGCGGTGGACTAGCGGACACAGATACGCAGTATTTT. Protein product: CASSGGLADTDTQYF.